Listed below are T cell receptor beta chains from one sample, sequenced in a study of cytomegalovirus exposure and HLA in healthy donors. Data came from immunoSEQ multiplex PCR; TCRdb stores just in-frame clones and leaves some out. The sample gives 100,000 to 150,000 clones, around two thirds of which show up once; 2.4% is in the top ten. Sequenced material: PBMCs. Receptors were obtained from a woman between 35 and 50 years old in good health and CMV-seronegative. Each CDR3 is given with its conserved first and last residue. Each record gives: V gene, D gene, J gene, clone size, CDR3 DNA, CDR3 protein. The D gene is left open where the match is weak. Rows may omit the clone size; those that give it use once, few, many or a size class.

V: TRBV6-1; D: NA; J: TRBJ1-3; size: NA; DNA: TGTGCCAGCAGTGAAGTTATGTTCTCTGGAGACACCATATATTTT; CDR3: CASSEVMFSGDTIYF
V: TRBV7-2; D: TRBD2; J: TRBJ2-5; size: NA; DNA: TGTGCCAGCAGCTTGAGTAGCGGGGTGGGGGAGACCCAGTACTTC; CDR3: CASSLSSGVGETQYF
V: TRBV5-1; D: NA; J: TRBJ2-5; size: few; DNA: TGCGCCAGCAGCTTGGTGGGGGGGGGCATCCAAGAGACCCAGTACTTC; CDR3: CASSLVGGGIQETQYF
V: TRBV4-1; D: NA; J: TRBJ2-3; size: NA; DNA: TGCGCCAGCAGTCGGGACTTCCCACTGGGGCCGCAGTATTTT; CDR3: CASSRDFPLGPQYF
V: TRBV7-2; D: TRBD1; J: TRBJ1-4; size: once; DNA: TGTGCCAGCAGCTTTGACAGGGGGCGAGGGGAAAAACTGTTTTTT; CDR3: CASSFDRGRGEKLFF
V: TRBV2; D: TRBD1; J: TRBJ1-2; size: few; DNA: TGTGCCAGCAGCCGGGACAGCAACTATGGCTACACCTTC; CDR3: CASSRDSNYGYTF
V: TRBV19; D: NA; J: TRBJ1-2; size: few; DNA: TGTGCCAGTAGGGAACCGGGACGGGACATCTATGGCTACACCTTC; CDR3: CASREPGRDIYGYTF
V: TRBV19; D: TRBD1; J: TRBJ2-4; size: NA; DNA: TGTGCCAGCGCCGGGACAGGGTCTCATAAAGCCAAAAACATTCAGTACTTC; CDR3: CASAGTGSHKAKNIQYF
V: TRBV27; D: NA; J: TRBJ2-3; size: NA; DNA: TGTGCCAGCAGTGTGAGGGATACGCAGTATTTT; CDR3: CASSVRDTQYF
V: TRBV15; D: NA; J: TRBJ1-2; size: few; DNA: TGTGCCACCAGCAGAGACGGCAGGGGAAACTATGGCTACACCTTC; CDR3: CATSRDGRGNYGYTF
V: TRBV27; D: NA; J: TRBJ2-1; size: NA; DNA: TGTGCCAGCAGTTTCCAAGTCGGTAATGAGCAGTTCTTC; CDR3: CASSFQVGNEQFF
V: TRBV11-2; D: TRBD2; J: TRBJ2-3; size: NA; DNA: TGTGCCAGCAGCTTTAGCGGGCCGACAGATACGCAGTATTTT; CDR3: CASSFSGPTDTQYF
V: TRBV29-1; D: TRBD2; J: TRBJ2-3; size: NA; DNA: TGCAGCGTTGATCTTGCGGGGGTCACAGATACGCAGTATTTT; CDR3: CSVDLAGVTDTQYF
V: TRBV18; D: NA; J: TRBJ1-1; size: NA; DNA: TGTGCCAGCTCCGCGGCGGGGGCGAAGAACACTGAAGCTTTCTTT; CDR3: CASSAAGAKNTEAFF
V: TRBV7-8; D: NA; J: TRBJ1-2; size: NA; DNA: TGTGCCAGCAGCTTAGATCAGACTAACTATGGCTACACCTTC; CDR3: CASSLDQTNYGYTF
V: TRBV5-1; D: NA; J: TRBJ1-6; size: NA; DNA: TGCGCCAGCAGCTTGGACGGTAATTGGCCCCTCCACTTT; CDR3: CASSLDGNWPLHF
V: TRBV4-3; D: TRBD1; J: TRBJ1-6; size: NA; DNA: TGCGCCAGCAGCCAAGATGGGACAGGGAGCGGATCACCCCTCCACTTT; CDR3: CASSQDGTGSGSPLHF
V: TRBV7-8; D: NA; J: TRBJ1-1; size: NA; DNA: TGTGCCAGCAGCTTGGCAGAAACTGAAGCTTTCTTT; CDR3: CASSLAETEAFF
V: TRBV27; D: TRBD1; J: TRBJ1-2; size: NA; DNA: TGTGCCAGCACTACTAGGACAGGGGACGGCTACACCTTC; CDR3: CASTTRTGDGYTF
V: TRBV27; D: NA; J: TRBJ2-6; size: NA; DNA: TGTGCCAGCAGGCCCGTCGGGGAAGGCTTCTCTGGGGCCAACGTCCTGACTTTC; CDR3: CASRPVGEGFSGANVLTF
V: TRBV7-7; D: NA; J: TRBJ2-2; size: few; DNA: TGTGCCAGCAGCTTAGATAGGAACACCGGGGAGCTGTTTTTT; CDR3: CASSLDRNTGELFF
V: TRBV29-1; D: NA; J: TRBJ2-2; size: once; DNA: TGCAGCGTTGGTAACCGCGTAGAAACCGGGGAGCTGTTTTTT; CDR3: CSVGNRVETGELFF
V: TRBV6-6; D: TRBD1; J: TRBJ2-7; size: NA; DNA: TGTGCCAGCAGTTACAGGGACAGGGAAGACGAGCAGTACTTC; CDR3: CASSYRDREDEQYF
V: TRBV11-2; D: NA; J: TRBJ1-2; size: NA; DNA: TGTGCCAGCAGGGGCCTCCGGGGGAGCTATGGCTACACCTTC; CDR3: CASRGLRGSYGYTF
V: TRBV6-5; D: NA; J: TRBJ1-6; size: once; DNA: TGTGCCAGCAGCGACAGCTCCTATAATTCACCCCTCCACTTC; CDR3: CASSDSSYNSPLHF
V: TRBV27; D: TRBD1; J: TRBJ1-2; size: NA; DNA: TGTGCCAGCAGTCCGGACAGGGGACCCTGGAATGGCTACACCTTC; CDR3: CASSPDRGPWNGYTF
V: TRBV6-6; D: NA; J: TRBJ1-2; size: NA; DNA: TGTGCCAGCAGTCCACCGGGAGGCTACACCTTC; CDR3: CASSPPGGYTF
V: TRBV7-9; D: TRBD1; J: TRBJ1-1; size: few; DNA: TGTGCCAGCAGCTCCCGGGACAGGATGAACACTGAAGCTTTCTTT; CDR3: CASSSRDRMNTEAFF
V: TRBV4-1; D: TRBD1; J: TRBJ1-2; size: NA; DNA: TGCGCCAGCTCCTCAGGGGGCACTAACTATGGCTACACCTTC; CDR3: CASSSGGTNYGYTF
V: TRBV6-5; D: NA; J: TRBJ1-4; size: NA; DNA: TGTGCCAGCGCTACCCGGGAATTTAATGAAAAACTGTTTTTT; CDR3: CASATREFNEKLFF
V: TRBV10-3; D: TRBD1; J: TRBJ1-2; size: few; DNA: TGTGCCATCAGGAGGGACAGTCCTCTCTATGGCTACACCTTC; CDR3: CAIRRDSPLYGYTF
V: TRBV12-5; D: NA; J: TRBJ1-2; size: NA; DNA: TGTGCTAGTGGTTTGGTAGGCGGGTTTCTAGCCGGCGGCTACACCTTC; CDR3: CASGLVGGFLAGGYTF
V: TRBV5-6; D: TRBD1; J: TRBJ2-7; size: NA; DNA: TGTGCCAGCAGCCCCGGACAGGACCCCACCTACGAGCAGTACTTC; CDR3: CASSPGQDPTYEQYF
V: TRBV5-4; D: TRBD1; J: TRBJ1-1; size: NA; DNA: TGTGCCAGCAGCGAGGGACAGGGGCTAGAAGCTTTCTTT; CDR3: CASSEGQGLEAFF
V: TRBV5-4; D: TRBD1; J: TRBJ2-3; size: NA; DNA: TGTGCCAGCAGCTTTGTGCGTGCAGGGGGAAACTCAGATACGCAGTATTTT; CDR3: CASSFVRAGGNSDTQYF
V: TRBV6-1; D: TRBD2; J: TRBJ2-3; size: NA; DNA: TGTGCCAGCAGCGGGCGGGGGGACACAGATACGCAGTATTTT; CDR3: CASSGRGDTDTQYF
V: TRBV27; D: NA; J: TRBJ1-2; size: few; DNA: TGTGCCAGCAGCCGAGAGGGTTCCAGACGCTATGGCTACACCTTC; CDR3: CASSREGSRRYGYTF
V: TRBV29-1; D: NA; J: TRBJ1-5; size: few; DNA: TGCAGCGTCAAAGGACACCTTGGGGAGCCCCAGCATTTT; CDR3: CSVKGHLGEPQHF
V: TRBV7-8; D: TRBD1; J: TRBJ1-4; size: few; DNA: TGTGCCAGCAGCTTAGCGGCAGGGGGCTCTAATGAAAAACTGTTTTTT; CDR3: CASSLAAGGSNEKLFF
V: TRBV7-7; D: NA; J: TRBJ2-3; size: NA; DNA: TGTGCCAGCAGCCCGACGACTATGGATACGCAGTATTTT; CDR3: CASSPTTMDTQYF
V: TRBV27; D: TRBD2; J: TRBJ2-5; size: NA; DNA: TGTGCCAGCAGTACCCAGCGGGGGGGCCGCCCCCGAGAGACCCAGTACTTC; CDR3: CASSTQRGGRPRETQYF
V: TRBV5-1; D: TRBD1; J: TRBJ2-5; size: NA; DNA: TGCGCCAGCAGCGGTCGACAGGGGGCTGAAGAGACCCAGTACTTC; CDR3: CASSGRQGAEETQYF
V: TRBV7-6; D: NA; J: TRBJ1-4; size: NA; DNA: TGTGCCAGCAGCGCCAGGCGTGAAAAACTGTTTTTT; CDR3: CASSARREKLFF
V: TRBV5-1; D: TRBD2; J: TRBJ2-3; size: NA; DNA: TGCGCCAGCAGCCGCGGGGGGGGATCAGATACGCAGTATTTT; CDR3: CASSRGGGSDTQYF
V: TRBV13; D: NA; J: TRBJ1-1; size: NA; DNA: TGTGCCAGCAGCCTGGACAGTAGAGAAGCTTTCTTT; CDR3: CASSLDSREAFF
V: TRBV9; D: TRBD1; J: TRBJ2-1; size: once; DNA: TGTGCCAGCAGCGTCGGACAGGGCCACTACAATGAGCAGTTCTTC; CDR3: CASSVGQGHYNEQFF
V: TRBV2; D: NA; J: TRBJ2-2; size: few; DNA: TGTGCCAGCAGCTCTAGCGAACCCGGGGAGCTGTTTTTT; CDR3: CASSSSEPGELFF
V: TRBV19; D: TRBD1; J: TRBJ1-1; size: few; DNA: TGTGCCAGTAGGCCCCGGACAGGGTCGGCTTTCTTT; CDR3: CASRPRTGSAFF
V: TRBV27; D: TRBD2; J: TRBJ2-2; size: once; DNA: TGTGCCAGCAGTTTAATTGGACTAGCGGGGTCAGGGCTGTTTTTT; CDR3: CASSLIGLAGSGLFF
V: TRBV5-5; D: TRBD1; J: TRBJ1-4; size: NA; DNA: TGTGCCAGCAGTCAGGGGGCGCGGAGTTCTAATGAAAAACTGTTTTTT; CDR3: CASSQGARSSNEKLFF
V: TRBV10-3; D: NA; J: TRBJ2-7; size: NA; DNA: TGTGCCATCAGTGGGGCGGGGAAGGGGAACTCCTACGAGCAGTACTTC; CDR3: CAISGAGKGNSYEQYF